A single sample gave rise to the 14 T cell receptor beta chains below, sequenced in a study of post-analysis software for immune sequencing data. Whole-study findings and limits: The five TRBV segments detected at higher frequency in patients than in controls included TRBV5-6, TRBV5-1 and TRBV20-1.

Their recognized antigens are unknown. Unique-molecular-identifier-tagged TCR beta cDNA libraries were used. Using its own MiXCR run on the PCR reads, TCRdb lists one record per CDR3 protein. This sample has fewer than 900,000 distinct CDR3 sequences, with about 43% found just once. Input material: blood. Source of these receptors: a girl aged 5-17 years with multiple sclerosis.

The genes are TRBV29-1 and TRBJ1-1; D possibly corresponds to TRBD1 (6 bases). V was shortened by 4 bases and J by 7 bases, with 16 bases between the two germline ends. CDR3 length equals 13 residues. From germline, CDR1 is SQVTM and CDR2 ANQGSEA. Here the CDR3 DNA reads TGCAGCGTTGCCACGACAGGAGTCAGTGAAGCTTTCTTT. This gives the protein CSVATTGVSEAFF.

This clonotype was seen more than once but under ten times. The rearrangement links TRBV29-1 to TRBJ2-1; unclear D gene. Looked up from germline, CDR1 is SQVTM and CDR2 is ANQGSEA. Between the trimmed V and J ends, which lost 7 bases and 5 bases, there was a span of 15 bases. There are 13 residues in the CDR3. CDR3 loop: CSAPYDTHNEQFF. DNA for the CDR3: TGCAGCGCCCCTTACGACACACACAATGAGCAGTTCTTC.

The J gene is TRBJ2-5, the V gene TRBV7-2, with D perhaps TRBD2 (6 bases). Trimming cost V 3 bases and J 3 bases, with 23 bases left between them. From germline, CDR1 is SGHTA and CDR2 FQGNSA. CDR3 length equals 18 residues. The CDR3 coding sequence is TGTGCCAGCAGCTTCCTCGGAGGGTCGTCGTGGTCCAAAGAGACCCAGTACTTC. Its translation is CASSFLGGSSWSKETQYF.

V and J are TRBV11-2 and TRBJ2-5; D gene ambiguous. Germline values: CDR1 SGHAT, CDR2 FQNNGV. The CDR3 has 16 amino acids. Trimming removed 2 bases from V and 0 bases from J, with 13 bases in between. The CDR3, as DNA: TGTGCCAGCAGCTTATCTGTTTTGGAGTACCAAGAGACCCAGTACTTC. It yields the protein CASSLSVLEYQETQYF.

The V gene is TRBV20-1, the J gene TRBJ2-6; D gene ambiguous. The CDR3 loop spans 16 amino acids. Looked up from germline, CDR1 is DFQATT and CDR2 is SNEGSKA (reference sequence). V shed 0 bases and J shed 0 bases, with 9 bases lying between them. CDR3 loop: CSARDLISSGANVLTF. CDR3 coding DNA: TGCAGTGCTAGAGATCTCATTTCCTCTGGGGCCAACGTCCTGACTTTC.

V usage is TRBV3-1 and J usage is TRBJ2-1; no definite D call. V lost 1 base to trimming and J lost 13 bases, with 17 bases between them. Per germline, CDR1 LGHDT and CDR2 YNNKEL (reference sequence). The CDR3 spans 14 residues. CDR3 residues: CASSQAQARADQFF. The CDR3 nucleotides are TGTGCCAGCAGCCAAGCTCAAGCGAGAGCCGACCAGTTCTTC.

The rearrangement uses TRBV6-2 or TRBV6-3 and TRBJ1-1; 11 bases map to TRBD1. The CDR3 has 14 amino acids. Germline CDR1 and CDR2: MNHEY and SVGEGT. V shed 8 bases and J 7 bases; nucleotides not matched to a gene: 9. The CDR3 region has the DNA TGTGCCAGCGGGACCGGACAGGGGGCCCGTGAAGCTTTCTTT. This encodes CASGTGQGAREAFF.

This chain joins TRBV13 and TRBJ2-5; TRBD2 might be the D (6 bases). With the DNA end fitting TRBJ2-7 better, the J assignment may be wrong. This CDR3 has 14 residues. In germline, CDR1 is PRHDT, CDR2 FYEKMQ (reference sequence). CDR3 region: CASSPGTDEHEQYF. As DNA, the CDR3 is TGTGCCAGCAGCCCCGGGACTGACGAGCACGAGCAGTACTTC.

This clonotype was picked up a small number of times. This chain uses TRBV20-1 with TRBJ2-5; 10 bases line up with TRBD2. V shed 3 bases, J shed 4 bases, and the junction held 8 bases outside the gene matches. CDR1 is DFQATT and CDR2 is SNEGSKA in the germline V gene (reference sequence). There are 15 residues in the CDR3. CDR3 DNA sequence: TGCAGTGCTAGCCGACTAGCGGGCGTGGGAGAGACCCAGTACTTC. Its translation is CSASRLAGVGETQYF.

The chain links TRBV28 to TRBJ2-7; D ambiguous. Germline V gene sequence: CDR1 MDHEN, CDR2 SYDVKM. V shed 2 bases and J shed 5 bases, with 7 bases lying between them. The CDR3 is made up of 12 amino acids. CDR3 coding DNA: TGTGCCAGCAGTTTAAGCCCCCACGAGCAGTACTTC. Its translation is CASSLSPHEQYF. The variable domain in full, completed from reference TRBV28 and TRBJ2-7, reads DVKVTQSSRYLVKRTGEKVFLECVQDMDHENMFWYRQDPGLGLRLIYFSYDVKMKEKGDIPEGYSVSREKKERFSLILESASTNQTSMYLCASSLSPHEQYFGPGTRLTVT.

Only a few counts were recorded for this clonotype. The V and J genes are TRBV6-1 and TRBJ2-1; TRBD2 is a possible D gene (6 bases). With 8 bases removed from V and 8 bases from J, the gap between germline ends came to 13 bases. The germline CDR1 and CDR2 sequences are MNHNS and SASEGT. This CDR3 comprises 12 residues. The CDR3 loop is CASGGLGDEQFF. For the CDR3, the DNA is TGTGCCAGCGGGGGACTGGGGGATGAGCAGTTCTTC.

The chain uses TRBV7-9 and TRBJ2-3; TRBD2 aligns across 7 bases. Germline-derived CDR1 and CDR2 are SEHNR and FQNEAQ (reference sequence). The CDR3 has 15 residues. With 5 bases clipped from V and 3 bases from J, the junction kept 8 bases outside the gene matches. In DNA form, the CDR3 reads TGTGCCAGCAGCCCGACTAGCCCCAGGACAGATACGCAGTATTTT. Translation: CASSPTSPRTDTQYF.

This clonotype came up a few times. The DNA for the CDR3 is TGCAGTGCCCGGACAGGAGCCATGACCTACGAGCAGTACTTC. Its translation: CSARTGAMTYEQYF. The rearrangement joins TRBV20-1 to TRBJ2-7; TRBD1 matches 7 bases. The CDR3 is made up of 14 amino acids. Losses at the gene ends were 6 bases for V and 2 bases for J; bases not matched to a gene: 10. Germline-derived CDR1 and CDR2 are DFQATT and SNEGSKA (reference sequence).

This clonotype was recorded a few times. The chain carries TRBV5-1 and TRBJ2-1; D unresolved. Germline CDR1 is SGHRS and CDR2 is YFSETQ. The CDR3 covers 16 residues. V dropped 1 base and J dropped 9 bases, with 20 bases sitting between them. The DNA of the CDR3 is TGCGCCAGCAGCTTGCGACCGAACACATACCCCTTTGAGCAGTTCTTC. Amino acid sequence: CASSLRPNTYPFEQFF.